This is a list of T cell receptor beta chains from one sample in a study of T cells after posttransplantation cyclophosphamide. Here immunoSEQ multiplex PCR was the method, and the copy in TCRdb shows in-frame clones only, minus some. The sample includes some 4,300 clones, approximately 70% of them seen just once. The sequencing used PBMCs, collected around 290 days after allogeneic stem cell transplant with calcineurin inhibitor and methotrexate. These receptors all come from a female patient aged 50-59 years who received an allogeneic stem cell transplant from an unrelated donor, was CMV-positive, and had acute and chronic GVHD. A share of the T cells may be of graft donor origin. The CDR3 runs from the conserved cysteine through the conserved F or W. The D gene is left open where the match is weak. The listing skips clone size in some rows; elsewhere it reads once, few, many or a size class.

TRBD2,TRBJ2-5,TRBV6-5,NA,CASWGSGGGETQYF,TGTGCCAGCTGGGGCAGCGGGGGCGGAGAGACCCAGTACTTC
TRBD2,TRBJ2-3,TRBV4-1,NA,CASSQSGTSGRAWADTQYF,TGCGCCAGCAGCCAATCCGGGACTAGCGGGAGGGCCTGGGCAGATACGCAGTATTTT
NA,TRBJ2-2,TRBV11-2,NA,CASSPGRARGGGELFF,TGTGCCAGCAGCCCGGGGCGGGCTAGAGGGGGCGGGGAGCTGTTTTTT
NA,TRBJ2-7,TRBV5-5,NA,CASSQDAYEQYF,TGTGCCAGCAGCCAAGATGCCTACGAGCAGTACTTC
TRBD2,TRBJ2-7,TRBV7-8,NA,CASSLGGDSYEQYF,TGTGCCAGCAGCTTGGGGGGGGACTCCTACGAGCAGTACTTC
TRBD1,TRBJ2-2,TRBV5-6,NA,CASSYRDRSTGELFF,TGTGCCAGCAGCTATCGGGACAGGTCCACCGGGGAGCTGTTTTTT
NA,TRBJ1-1,TRBV11-2,NA,CASSLQGYAEAFF,TGTGCCAGCAGCTTACAGGGTTACGCTGAAGCTTTCTTT
NA,TRBJ1-5,TRBV27,NA,CASSYAGNSNQPQHF,TGTGCCAGCAGTTACGCGGGGAATAGCAATCAGCCCCAGCATTTT
NA,TRBJ2-7,TRBV6-6,NA,CASSPLRAGDYEQYF,TGTGCCAGCAGCCCACTAAGGGCCGGGGATTACGAGCAGTACTTC
TRBD2,TRBJ2-5,TRBV7-9,NA,CASSVPGLAGGSQETQYF,TGTGCCAGCAGCGTCCCGGGACTAGCGGGAGGTTCTCAGGAGACCCAGTACTTC
NA,TRBJ2-7,TRBV5-4,NA,CASSRGNEQYF,TGTGCCAGCAGCCGAGGTAACGAGCAGTACTTC
TRBD2,TRBJ2-1,TRBV19,NA,CASSIGTSGALSEQFF,TGTGCCAGTAGTATCGGGACTAGCGGGGCCCTTTCTGAGCAGTTCTTC
NA,TRBJ2-2,TRBV6-5,NA,CASSPRPPPGELFF,TGTGCCAGCAGCCCTAGACCCCCCCCCGGGGAGCTGTTTTTT
NA,TRBJ1-5,TRBV19,NA,CASSTPDSYSNQPQHF,TGTGCCAGTAGTACACCCGACAGCTATAGCAATCAGCCCCAGCATTTT
NA,TRBJ1-1,TRBV5-5,NA,CASSLAVTRGTEAFF,TGTGCCAGCAGCTTGGCCGTAACCCGAGGGACTGAAGCTTTCTTT
NA,TRBJ2-5,TRBV5-1,NA,CASSLEREKETQYF,TGCGCCAGCAGCTTGGAGAGGGAGAAGGAGACCCAGTACTTC
TRBD1,TRBJ1-2,TRBV2,NA,CASRVDRGLYGYTF,TGTGCCAGCAGAGTAGACAGGGGGCTCTATGGCTACACCTTC
NA,TRBJ2-5,TRBV6-5,NA,CASSPGRGLQYF,TGTGCCAGCAGTCCTGGGCGGGGTCTGCAGTACTTC
NA,TRBJ1-1,TRBV19,NA,CASTREGDTEAFF,TGTGCCAGTACGAGGGAGGGAGACACTGAAGCTTTCTTT
NA,TRBJ2-7,TRBV6-6,NA,CASSLSGEVYEQYF,TGTGCCAGCAGTTTATCGGGAGAGGTCTACGAGCAGTACTTC
NA,TRBJ2-1,TRBV9,NA,CASSATPGPRRSNNEQFF,TGTGCCAGCAGCGCTACCCCAGGGCCTAGACGCAGTAACAATGAGCAGTTCTTC
NA,TRBJ2-7,TRBV7-7,NA,CASSFNPTYEQYF,TGTGCCAGCAGCTTCAATCCAACCTACGAGCAGTACTTC
NA,TRBJ2-1,TRBV10-1,NA,CASSVSGSYNEQFF,TGCGCCAGCAGTGTAAGCGGGTCCTACAATGAGCAGTTCTTC
TRBD1,TRBJ2-7,TRBV13,NA,CASSRTGLSSYEQYF,TGTGCCAGCAGCCGGACAGGGTTGAGCTCCTACGAGCAGTACTTC
TRBD1,TRBJ1-4,TRBV6-1,NA,CASRLDRGNEKLFF,TGTGCCAGCAGGCTGGACAGGGGGAATGAAAAACTGTTTTTT
TRBD1,TRBJ1-2,TRBV10-3,few,CAISGTGKNYGYTF,TGTGCCATCAGCGGGACAGGGAAGAACTATGGCTACACCTTC
NA,TRBJ1-1,TRBV9,once,CASSVAGGWGGTEAFF,TGTGCCAGCAGCGTAGCCGGAGGGTGGGGAGGCACCGAAGCTTTCTTT
NA,TRBJ1-1,TRBV15,NA,CATSRERVNTEAFF,TGTGCCACCAGCAGAGAAAGAGTGAACACTGAAGCTTTCTTT
NA,TRBJ2-5,TRBV5-1,NA,CASSLARGETQYF,TGCGCCAGCAGCTTGGCGAGAGGAGAGACCCAGTACTTC
NA,TRBJ2-1,TRBV7-9,NA,CASSAGLSYNEQFF,TGTGCCAGCAGCGCGGGGCTCTCCTACAATGAGCAGTTCTTC
NA,TRBJ2-1,TRBV18,NA,CASSPLRGQKNNEQFF,TGTGCCAGCTCACCACTACGTGGACAGAAAAACAATGAGCAGTTCTTC
NA,TRBJ1-1,TRBV14,medium-sized,CASSQRTEAFF,TGTGCCAGCAGCCAACGCACTGAAGCTTTCTTT
TRBD1,TRBJ2-3,TRBV29-1,NA,CSIRGLTGGTDTQYF,TGCAGTATTAGGGGGCTTACGGGTGGCACAGATACGCAGTATTTT
TRBD1,TRBJ1-3,TRBV7-3,few,CASSLTGSGNTIYF,TGTGCCAGCAGCTTGACAGGGTCTGGAAACACCATATATTTT
NA,TRBJ2-2,TRBV5-4,NA,CASSLNRQLSGELFF,TGTGCCAGCAGCTTGAATCGTCAGTTGTCCGGGGAGCTGTTTTTT
NA,TRBJ2-1,TRBV19,NA,CASSKSGAPYNEQFF,TGTGCCAGTAGTAAAAGCGGAGCCCCCTACAATGAGCAGTTCTTC
NA,TRBJ2-3,TRBV6-1,NA,CASIKQGKTDTQYF,TGTGCCAGCATCAAACAGGGTAAAACAGATACGCAGTATTTT
NA,TRBJ2-7,TRBV6-5,medium-sized,CASGQGGPNEQYF,TGTGCCAGCGGCCAGGGGGGTCCCAACGAGCAGTACTTC
TRBD1,TRBJ1-1,TRBV5-1,NA,CASSGVGTGTDAFF,TGCGCCAGCAGCGGGGTCGGGACAGGGACTGATGCTTTCTTT
TRBD1,TRBJ2-1,TRBV5-4,NA,CASSADRGPLPEQFF,TGTGCCAGCAGCGCAGACAGGGGGCCGCTCCCGGAGCAGTTCTTC
NA,TRBJ1-1,TRBV6-5,NA,CASSESRRDTEAFF,TGTGCCAGCAGTGAAAGTCGGAGGGACACTGAAGCTTTCTTT
TRBD2,TRBJ2-1,TRBV5-8,NA,CASRTIAGIYNEQFF,TGTGCCAGCAGAACGATAGCGGGGATCTACAATGAGCAGTTCTTC
TRBD2,TRBJ2-7,TRBV6-1,few,CASSEEGLAGNEQYF,TGTGCCAGCAGTGAAGAGGGACTAGCGGGTAACGAGCAGTACTTC
TRBD2,TRBJ2-1,TRBV10-2,NA,CASRDLAGGPNEQFF,TGCGCCAGCAGAGACCTAGCGGGGGGGCCGAATGAGCAGTTCTTC
NA,TRBJ2-3,TRBV5-6,NA,CASSHRDISTDTQYF,TGTGCCAGCAGCCACAGGGATATTAGCACAGATACGCAGTATTTT
NA,TRBJ2-7,TRBV6-5,few,CASSGLGQGNYEQYF,TGTGCCAGCAGTGGACTAGGACAGGGCAACTACGAGCAGTACTTC
NA,TRBJ1-1,TRBV2,NA,CASSEEGNTEAFF,TGTGCCAGCAGTGAGGAGGGGAACACTGAAGCTTTCTTT
NA,TRBJ1-1,TRBV28,NA,CASKLQGYNTEAFF,TGTGCCAGCAAATTACAGGGTTACAACACTGAAGCTTTCTTT
TRBD2,TRBJ2-3,TRBV5-1,NA,CASSSGRGGTDTQYF,TGCGCCAGTTCGAGCGGGAGAGGGGGCACAGATACGCAGTATTTT
TRBD2,TRBJ2-7,TRBV4-2,NA,CASSQVPAGDLEWEQYF,TGTGCCAGCAGCCAAGTTCCAGCGGGGGATCTGGAGTGGGAGCAGTACTTC
NA,TRBJ2-2,TRBV19,NA,CASSDYRRGQNGELFF,TGTGCCAGTTCGGATTATAGGAGGGGGCAGAACGGGGAGCTGTTTTTT
TRBD2,TRBJ2-7,TRBV6-5,NA,CASRFLAGTYEQYF,TGTGCCAGCAGATTCTTAGCGGGAACCTACGAGCAGTACTTC
TRBD2,TRBJ2-5,TRBV9,NA,CASSVGLAGVAQYF,TGTGCCAGCAGCGTCGGACTAGCGGGAGTGGCCCAGTACTTC
TRBD1,TRBJ1-3,TRBV27,NA,CASSQTGASGNTIYF,TGTGCCAGCAGTCAAACAGGGGCTTCGGGAAACACCATATATTTT
NA,TRBJ1-3,TRBV28,few,CASRAGADGNTIYF,TGTGCCAGCAGAGCAGGGGCGGATGGAAACACCATATATTTT